The subject of this entry is one T cell receptor beta chain. Assay: immunoSEQ multiplex PCR; the TCRdb copy retains only in-frame clones and omits some. Of 50,000 to 70,000 clones listed, around 90% are singletons. The entry originates in a study of blood T cell repertoires in COVID-19. Study summary: COVID-19 samples from acute and convalescent phases originated in the United States, Italy and Spain. Sources were T cells, B-cell-depleted T cells, or PBMCs; the material itself was cDNA or gDNA.

CDR1 SGHTA and CDR2 FQGTGA come from the germline V gene. The CDR3 is 18 residues long. The trim removed 0 bases at V and 7 bases at J, leaving 16 bases unmatched. The V and J genes are TRBV7-3 and TRBJ1-1, with 8 bases lining up with TRBD1. The TCR was taken from a human donor with active COVID-19. The donor label of this sample is uncertain. Sequenced: peripheral blood. The CDR3 DNA sequence: TGTGCCAGCAGCTTAACTTTCAAGGCAGGGGGCACTGAATTTGAAGCTTTCTTT. Residues: CASSLTFKAGGTEFEAFF.